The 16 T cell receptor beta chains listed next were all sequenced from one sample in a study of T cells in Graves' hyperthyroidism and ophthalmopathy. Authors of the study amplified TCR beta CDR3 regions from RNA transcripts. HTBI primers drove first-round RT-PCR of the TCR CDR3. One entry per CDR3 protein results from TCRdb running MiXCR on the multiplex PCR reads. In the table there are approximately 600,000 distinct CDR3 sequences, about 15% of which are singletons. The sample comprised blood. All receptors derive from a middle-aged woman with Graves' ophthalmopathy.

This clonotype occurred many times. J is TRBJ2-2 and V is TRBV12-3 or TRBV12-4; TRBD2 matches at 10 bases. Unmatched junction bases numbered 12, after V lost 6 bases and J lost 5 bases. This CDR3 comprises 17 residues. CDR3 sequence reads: CASSPASGSPKTGELFF. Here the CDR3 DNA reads TGTGCCAGCAGCCCGGCTAGCGGGAGTCCTAAGACCGGGGAGCTGTTTTTT.

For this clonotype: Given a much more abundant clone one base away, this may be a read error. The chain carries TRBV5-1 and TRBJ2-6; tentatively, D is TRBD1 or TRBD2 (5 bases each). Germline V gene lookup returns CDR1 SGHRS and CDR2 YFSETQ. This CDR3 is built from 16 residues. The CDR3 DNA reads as TGCGCCACATCTACGGTGGGGGACGCTGGGGCCAACGTCCTGGCTTTC. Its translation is CATSTVGDAGANVLAF.

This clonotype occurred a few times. CDR3 nucleotides: TGTGCCAGCAGTACCAGCTCCGGGACTAGCGGGAACTTGTTCGAGCAGTACTTC. Translated: CASSTSSGTSGNLFEQYF. V is TRBV6-2 or TRBV6-3 and J is TRBJ2-7; 13 bases match TRBD2. CDR1 and CDR2 from the germline V gene are MNHEY and SVGEGT. Trimming at V came to 5 bases and at J to 6 bases, leaving 16 bases not matched to a gene. CDR3 length equals 18 residues.

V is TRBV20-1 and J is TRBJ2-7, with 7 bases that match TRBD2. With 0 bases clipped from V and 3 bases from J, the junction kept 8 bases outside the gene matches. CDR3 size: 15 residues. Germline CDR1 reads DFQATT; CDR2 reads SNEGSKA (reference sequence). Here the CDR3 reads CSARDGRRDYYEQYF. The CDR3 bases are TGCAGTGCTAGAGATGGGAGGAGGGACTACTACGAGCAGTACTTC.

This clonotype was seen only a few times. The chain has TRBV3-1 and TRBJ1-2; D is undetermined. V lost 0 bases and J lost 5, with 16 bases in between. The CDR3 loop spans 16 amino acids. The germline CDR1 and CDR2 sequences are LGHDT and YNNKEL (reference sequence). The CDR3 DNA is TGTGCCAGCAGCCAAGACCCCCGCGGCCTTCGGTATGGCTACACCTTC. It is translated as CASSQDPRGLRYGYTF.

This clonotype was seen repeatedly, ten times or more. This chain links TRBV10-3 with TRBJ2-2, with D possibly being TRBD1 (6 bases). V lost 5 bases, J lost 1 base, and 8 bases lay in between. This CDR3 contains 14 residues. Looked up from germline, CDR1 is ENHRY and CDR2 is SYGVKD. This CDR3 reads CAISLTGNTGELFF. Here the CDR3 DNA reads TGTGCCATCAGTTTGACAGGGAACACCGGGGAGCTGTTTTTT.

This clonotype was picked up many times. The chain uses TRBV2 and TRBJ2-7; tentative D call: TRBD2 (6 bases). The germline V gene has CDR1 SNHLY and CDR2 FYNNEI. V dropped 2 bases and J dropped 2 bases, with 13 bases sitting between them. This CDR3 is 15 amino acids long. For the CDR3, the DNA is TGTGCCAGCAGTGAAAGCCTAGCGCTGGCCTACGAGCAGTACTTC. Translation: CASSESLALAYEQYF. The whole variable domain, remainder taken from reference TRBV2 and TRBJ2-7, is EPEVTQTPSHQVTQMGQEVILRCVPISNHLYFYWYRQILGQKVEFLVSFYNNEISEKSEIFDDQFSVERPDGSNFTLKIRSTKLEDSAMYFCASSESLALAYEQYFGPGTRLTVT.

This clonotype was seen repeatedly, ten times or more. The CDR3 DNA follows: TGTGCCAGCAGGGACAGGGGAGGAAAGACCCAGTACTTC. Protein product: CASRDRGGKTQYF. The V and J genes are TRBV3-1 and TRBJ2-5; 9 bases align to TRBD1. In germline, CDR1 is LGHDT, CDR2 YNNKEL (reference sequence). J gave up 6 bases and V 6 bases, and 5 bases lay outside the gene matches. This CDR3 contains 13 residues.

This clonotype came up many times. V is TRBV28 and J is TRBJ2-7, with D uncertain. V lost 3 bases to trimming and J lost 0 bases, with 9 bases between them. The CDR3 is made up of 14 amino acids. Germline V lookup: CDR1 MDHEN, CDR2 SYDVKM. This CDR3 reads CASSFVGTSYEQYF. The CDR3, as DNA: TGTGCCAGCAGTTTTGTGGGAACCTCCTACGAGCAGTACTTC.

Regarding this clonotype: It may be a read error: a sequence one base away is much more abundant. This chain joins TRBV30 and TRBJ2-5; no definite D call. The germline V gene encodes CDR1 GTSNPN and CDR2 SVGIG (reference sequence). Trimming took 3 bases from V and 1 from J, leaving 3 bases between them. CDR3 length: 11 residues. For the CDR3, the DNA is TGTGCCTGGAGGACCCAAGAGACCCAGTACTTC. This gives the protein CAWRTQETQYF. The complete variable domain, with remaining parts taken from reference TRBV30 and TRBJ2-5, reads SQTIHQWPATLVQPVGSPLSLECTVEGTSNPNLYWYRQAAGRGLQLLFYSVGIGQISSEVPQNLSASRPQDRQFILSSKKLLLSDSGFYLCAWRTQETQYFGPGTRLLVL.

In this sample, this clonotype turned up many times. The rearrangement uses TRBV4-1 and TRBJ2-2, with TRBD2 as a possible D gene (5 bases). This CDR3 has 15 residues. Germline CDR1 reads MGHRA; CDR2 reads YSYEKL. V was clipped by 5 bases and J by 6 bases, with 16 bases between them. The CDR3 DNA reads TGCGCCAGCAGCGAAGGGAGCCTAGAATCCGGGGAGCTGTTTTTT. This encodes CASSEGSLESGELFF.

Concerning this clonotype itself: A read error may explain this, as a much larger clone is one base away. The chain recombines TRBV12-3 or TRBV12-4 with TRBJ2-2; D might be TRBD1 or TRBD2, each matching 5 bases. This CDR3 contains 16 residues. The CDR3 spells CASSLIPGTTTGELSF. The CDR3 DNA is TGTGCCAGCAGTCTCATACCCGGGACCACCACCGGGGAGCTGTCTTTT.

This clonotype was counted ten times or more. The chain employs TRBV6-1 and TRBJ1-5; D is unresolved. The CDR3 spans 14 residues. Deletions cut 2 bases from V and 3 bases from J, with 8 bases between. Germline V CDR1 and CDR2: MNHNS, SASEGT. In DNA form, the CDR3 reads TGTGCCAGCAGTGAATTTAGGACCAATCAGCCCCAGCATTTT. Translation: CASSEFRTNQPQHF.

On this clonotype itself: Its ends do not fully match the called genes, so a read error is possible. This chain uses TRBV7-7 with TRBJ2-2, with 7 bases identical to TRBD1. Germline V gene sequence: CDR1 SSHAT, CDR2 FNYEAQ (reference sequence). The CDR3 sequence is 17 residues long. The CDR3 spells CASSLNSGTEVTGELFF. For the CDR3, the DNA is TGTGCTAGCAGCTTAAATTCCGGGACAGAAGTCACCGGGGAGCTGTTTTTT.

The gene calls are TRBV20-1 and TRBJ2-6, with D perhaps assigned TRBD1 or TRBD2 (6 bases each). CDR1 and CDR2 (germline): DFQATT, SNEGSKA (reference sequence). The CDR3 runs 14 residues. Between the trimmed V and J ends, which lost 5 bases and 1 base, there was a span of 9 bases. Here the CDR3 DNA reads TGCAGTGCTGGAGGGGGGTCTGGGGCCAACGTCCTGACTTTC. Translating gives CSAGGGSGANVLTF.

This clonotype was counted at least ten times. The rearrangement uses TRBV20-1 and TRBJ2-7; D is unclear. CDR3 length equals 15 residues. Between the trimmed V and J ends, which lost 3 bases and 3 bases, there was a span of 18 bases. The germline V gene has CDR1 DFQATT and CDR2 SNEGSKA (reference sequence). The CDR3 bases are TGCAGTGCTAGCGCATTAGAAGGGCTGGGCTACGAGCAGTACTTC. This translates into CSASALEGLGYEQYF.